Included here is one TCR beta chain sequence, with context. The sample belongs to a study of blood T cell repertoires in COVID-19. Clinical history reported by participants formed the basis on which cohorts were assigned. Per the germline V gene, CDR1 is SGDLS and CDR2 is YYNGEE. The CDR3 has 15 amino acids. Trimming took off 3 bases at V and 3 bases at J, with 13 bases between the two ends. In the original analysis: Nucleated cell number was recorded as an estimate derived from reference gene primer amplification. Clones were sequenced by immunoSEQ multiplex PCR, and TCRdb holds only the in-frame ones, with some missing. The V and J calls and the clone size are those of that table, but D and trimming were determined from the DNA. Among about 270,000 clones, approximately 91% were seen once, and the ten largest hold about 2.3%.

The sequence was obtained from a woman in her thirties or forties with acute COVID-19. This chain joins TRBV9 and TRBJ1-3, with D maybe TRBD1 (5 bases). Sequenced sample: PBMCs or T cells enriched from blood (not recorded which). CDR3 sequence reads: CASSDRGSSGNTIYF. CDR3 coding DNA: TGTGCCAGCAGCGACCGGGGGAGTAGTGGAAACACCATATATTTT.